These T cell receptor beta chains were read from a single sample in a study of blood T cell repertoires in COVID-19. Sequencing used immunoSEQ multiplex PCR; TCRdb keeps in-frame clones, though not all of them. The repertoire holds some 90,000 clones, with roughly 87% as singletons. Sequenced sample: peripheral blood. These receptors all come from a man aged 45 to 65 with acute or convalescent COVID-19. The CDR3 runs from the conserved cysteine through the conserved F or W. The D gene is left open where the match is weak.

DNA | CDR3 | length | J | D | V
TGTGCCAGTAGTATAATAGGGGGTGGCACAGATACGCAGTATTTT | CASSIIGGGTDTQYF | 15 | TRBJ2-3 | NA | TRBV19
TGTGCCAGCAGCCACCCCCCGACTAGTGTCACCGGGGAGCTGTTTTTT | CASSHPPTSVTGELFF | 16 | TRBJ2-2 | NA | TRBV3-1/TRBV3-2
TGTGCCAGCAGCCTAGGACAGGGCCAAGAGACCCAGTACTTC | CASSLGQGQETQYF | 14 | TRBJ2-5 | TRBD1 | TRBV3-1/TRBV3-2
TGTGCCAGCCCCCGGGAGGGTTTGAGCTCCTATAATTCACCCCTCCACTTT | CASPREGLSSYNSPLHF | 17 | TRBJ1-6 | NA | TRBV12-1
TGTGCCAGCAGGACACAGACAGATACGCAGTATTTT | CASRTQTDTQYF | 12 | TRBJ2-3 | NA | TRBV7-9
TGCAGCGTTGGGGGGCTAGAAGGAGAGCTTGAGGCTTTCTTT | CSVGGLEGELEAFF | 14 | TRBJ1-1 | NA | TRBV29-1
TGTGCCAGCAGTGAAGCGGGGGGACCCACTGAAGCTTTCTTT | CASSEAGGPTEAFF | 14 | TRBJ1-1 | NA | TRBV6-1
TGTGCCAGCAGCCAAGGACTAGCGGGGGGCAGGGAGACCCAGTACTTC | CASSQGLAGGRETQYF | 16 | TRBJ2-5 | TRBD2 | TRBV14
TGTGCCAGCAGGGACAGGGAGTCTTCACCCCTCCACTTT | CASRDRESSPLHF | 13 | TRBJ1-6 | TRBD1 | TRBV6-5
TGTGCCAGTAGTATAGATCTTGGGGCGGCGCGGCCCCAGCATTTT | CASSIDLGAARPQHF | 15 | TRBJ1-5 | NA | TRBV19
TGTGCCAGCAGCCCTAAATTGACAGTCGGCTCCTACAATGAGCAGTTCTTC | CASSPKLTVGSYNEQFF | 17 | TRBJ2-1 | NA | TRBV7-9
TGTGCCAGCAGCCCACGACAGGTCGGACAAAGCGGCTACACCTTC | CASSPRQVGQSGYTF | 15 | TRBJ1-2 | NA | TRBV9
TGTGCCAGCAGCCAAGATAACAGACCCTCTGGGGCCAACGTCCTGACTTTC | CASSQDNRPSGANVLTF | 17 | TRBJ2-6 | NA | TRBV3-1/TRBV3-2
TGCGCCAGCAGCTTGGGGGGGACAGATAATGAAAAACTGTTTTTT | CASSLGGTDNEKLFF | 15 | TRBJ1-4 | TRBD1 | TRBV5-1
TGTGCCAGCAGCGCTGGCTTGACGGAGTATGGCTACACCTTC | CASSAGLTEYGYTF | 14 | TRBJ1-2 | NA | TRBV7-8